This T cell receptor beta chain was captured by sequencing in a study of T cell changes during pregnancy in multiple sclerosis. Sequenced by immunoSEQ multiplex PCR; TCRdb stores in-frame clones only, minus some. The sample lists around 60,000 clones; just over 90% were seen once. This CDR3 contains 15 residues. CDR1 is MNHNY and CDR2 is SVGAGI in the germline V gene (reference sequence). V dropped 6 bases and J dropped 9; count of bases not matched to a gene: 11. This chain uses TRBV6-6 with TRBJ1-5; 10 bases map to TRBD1. The receptor's source is a female donor with multiple sclerosis, enrolled in a pregnancy study. Here the sequenced sample was peripheral blood, taken after pregnancy. CDR3 protein: CASSPPGQGDLPQHF. In DNA, the CDR3 is TGTGCCAGCAGCCCACCAGGACAGGGGGACCTGCCCCAGCATTTT.